This T cell receptor (beta chain) comes out of a study of radiotherapy plus CTLA-4 blockade in lung cancer. Study results and limitations: In blood, TCR clones derived from the tumor expanded after radiotherapy plus ipilimumab.

About this clone itself: Its cognate antigen is unknown.

Measured with immunoSEQ multiplex PCR; TCRdb has only the in-frame clones, and not every one. The sample contains tens of thousands of clones, about nine tenths of which appear only once. Trimming pared 3 bases from V and 1 base from J, leaving 9 bases between. Germline V gene lookup returns CDR1 WNHNN and CDR2 SYGVQD (reference sequence). The CDR3 loop spans 15 amino acids. This rearrangement joins TRBV10-1 to TRBJ2-2; D not certain. This material consisted of peripheral blood, taken from a patient treated with radiotherapy plus ipilimumab. The clonotype originates from a human donor with non-small cell lung cancer that progressed on radiotherapy plus ipilimumab. The CDR3 spells CASSEGPRNTGELFF. The CDR3 nucleotides are TGCGCCAGCAGTGAAGGCCCGAGGAACACCGGGGAGCTGTTTTTT.